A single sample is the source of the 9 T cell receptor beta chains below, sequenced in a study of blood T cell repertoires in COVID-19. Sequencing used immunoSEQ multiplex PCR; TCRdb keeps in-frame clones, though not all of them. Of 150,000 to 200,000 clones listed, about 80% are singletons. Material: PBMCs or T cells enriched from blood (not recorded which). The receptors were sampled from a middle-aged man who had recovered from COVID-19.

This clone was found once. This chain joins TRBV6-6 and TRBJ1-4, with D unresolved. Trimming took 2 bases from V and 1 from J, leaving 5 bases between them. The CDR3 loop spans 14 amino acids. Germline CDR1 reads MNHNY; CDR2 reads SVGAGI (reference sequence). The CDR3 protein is CASSYQETNEKLFF. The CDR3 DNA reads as TGTGCCAGCAGTTACCAGGAAACTAATGAAAAACTGTTTTTT.

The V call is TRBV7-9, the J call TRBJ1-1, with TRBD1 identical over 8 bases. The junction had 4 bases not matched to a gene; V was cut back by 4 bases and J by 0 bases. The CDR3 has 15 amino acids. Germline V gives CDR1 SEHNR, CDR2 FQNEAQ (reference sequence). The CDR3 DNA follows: TGTGCCAGCAGCTACCTGGGACAGGTGAACACTGAAGCTTTCTTT. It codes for CASSYLGQVNTEAFF.

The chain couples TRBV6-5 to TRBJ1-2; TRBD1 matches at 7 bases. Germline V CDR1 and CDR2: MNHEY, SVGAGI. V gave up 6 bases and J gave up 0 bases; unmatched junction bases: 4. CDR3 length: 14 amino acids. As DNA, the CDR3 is TGTGCCAGCAGCCCCGGGACAGCTAACTATGGCTACACCTTC. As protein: CASSPGTANYGYTF.

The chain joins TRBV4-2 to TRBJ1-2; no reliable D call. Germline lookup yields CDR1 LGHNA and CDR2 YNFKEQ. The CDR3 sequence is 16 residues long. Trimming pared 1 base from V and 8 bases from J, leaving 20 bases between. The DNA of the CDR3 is TGTGCCAGCAGCCAAGGGCGAGACGGGAGGCGGGTAGGCTACACCTTC. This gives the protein CASSQGRDGRRVGYTF.

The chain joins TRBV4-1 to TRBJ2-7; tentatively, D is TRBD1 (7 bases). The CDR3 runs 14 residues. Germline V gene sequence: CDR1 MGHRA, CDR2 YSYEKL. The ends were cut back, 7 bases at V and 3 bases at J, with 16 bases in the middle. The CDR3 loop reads CASKRQGGYYEQYF. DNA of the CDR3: TGCGCCAGCAAGCGCCAGGGGGGATACTACGAGCAGTACTTC.

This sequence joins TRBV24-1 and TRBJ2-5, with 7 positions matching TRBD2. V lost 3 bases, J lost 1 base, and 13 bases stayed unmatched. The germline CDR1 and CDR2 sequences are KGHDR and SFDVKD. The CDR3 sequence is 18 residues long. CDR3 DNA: TGTGCCACCAGTGATCCCTCCCTCGCGGGGGAGATCCAAGAGACCCAGTACTTC. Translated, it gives CATSDPSLAGEIQETQYF.

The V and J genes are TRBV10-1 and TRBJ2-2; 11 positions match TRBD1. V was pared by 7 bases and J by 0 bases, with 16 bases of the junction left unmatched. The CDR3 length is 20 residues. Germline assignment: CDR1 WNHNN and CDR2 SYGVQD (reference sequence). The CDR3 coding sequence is TGCGCCAGCACCCTAATCCCGATGAGGGACAGGGGGTCGAACACCGGGGAGCTGTTTTTT. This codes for CASTLIPMRDRGSNTGELFF.

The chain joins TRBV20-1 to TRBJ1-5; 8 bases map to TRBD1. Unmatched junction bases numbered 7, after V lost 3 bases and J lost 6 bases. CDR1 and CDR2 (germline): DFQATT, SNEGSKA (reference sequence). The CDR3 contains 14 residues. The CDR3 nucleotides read TGCAGTGCTAGTACCGGGACAGGCCCTCAGCCCCAGCATTTT. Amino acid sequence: CSASTGTGPQPQHF.

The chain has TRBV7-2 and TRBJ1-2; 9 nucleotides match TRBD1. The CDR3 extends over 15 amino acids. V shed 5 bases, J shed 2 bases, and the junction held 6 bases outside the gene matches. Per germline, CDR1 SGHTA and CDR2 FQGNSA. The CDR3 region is CASSLRQGGNYGYTF. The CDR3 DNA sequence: TGTGCCAGCAGCCTCCGACAGGGGGGAAACTATGGCTACACCTTC. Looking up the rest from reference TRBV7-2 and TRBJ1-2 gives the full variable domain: GAGVSQSPSNKVTEKGKDVELRCDPISGHTALYWYRQSLGQGLEFLIYFQGNSAPDKSGLPSDRFSAERTGGSVSTLTIQRTQQEDSAVYLCASSLRQGGNYGYTFGSGTRLTVV.